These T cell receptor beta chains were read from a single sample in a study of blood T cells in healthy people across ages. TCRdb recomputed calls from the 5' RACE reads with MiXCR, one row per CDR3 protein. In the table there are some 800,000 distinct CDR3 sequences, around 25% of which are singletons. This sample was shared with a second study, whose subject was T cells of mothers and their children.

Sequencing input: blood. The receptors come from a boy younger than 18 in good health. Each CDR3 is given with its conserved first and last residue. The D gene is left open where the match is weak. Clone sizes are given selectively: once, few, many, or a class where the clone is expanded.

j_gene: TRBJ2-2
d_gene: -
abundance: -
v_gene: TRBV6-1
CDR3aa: CASSGGARLTGELFF
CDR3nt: TGTGCCAGCAGTGGCGGAGCTCGGCTCACCGGGGAGCTGTTTTTT

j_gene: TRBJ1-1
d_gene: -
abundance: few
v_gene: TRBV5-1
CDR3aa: CASRVEGVNTEAFF
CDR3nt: TGCGCCAGCAGAGTGGAGGGGGTTAACACTGAAGCTTTCTTT

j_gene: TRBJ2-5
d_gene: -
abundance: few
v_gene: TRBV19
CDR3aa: CASSIGWNQETQYF
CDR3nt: TGTGCCAGTAGTATAGGCTGGAACCAAGAGACCCAGTACTTC

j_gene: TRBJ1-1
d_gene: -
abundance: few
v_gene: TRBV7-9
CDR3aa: CASSFPVGWNTEAFF
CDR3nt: TGTGCCAGCAGCTTCCCCGTGGGGTGGAACACTGAAGCTTTCTTT

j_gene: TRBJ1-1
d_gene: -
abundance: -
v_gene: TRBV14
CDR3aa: CASSPGPGDTEAFF
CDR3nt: TGTGCCAGCAGCCCCGGGCCTGGGGACACTGAAGCTTTCTTT

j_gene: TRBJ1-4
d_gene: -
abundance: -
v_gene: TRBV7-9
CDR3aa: CASSFPGGNEKLFF
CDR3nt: TGTGCCAGCAGCTTTCCGGGGGGTAATGAAAAACTGTTTTTT

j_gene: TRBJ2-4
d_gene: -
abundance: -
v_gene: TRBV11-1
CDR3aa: CASSLDGIQYF
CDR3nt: TGTGCCAGCAGCTTAGATGGCATTCAGTACTTC

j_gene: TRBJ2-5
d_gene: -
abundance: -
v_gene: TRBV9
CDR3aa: CASSVAASQETQYF
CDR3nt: TGTGCCAGCAGCGTAGCTGCTTCCCAAGAGACCCAGTACTTC

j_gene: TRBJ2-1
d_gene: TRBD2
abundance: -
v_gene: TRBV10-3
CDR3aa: CAISEPGLAAYNEQFF
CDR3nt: TGTGCCATCAGTGAACCGGGACTAGCGGCCTACAATGAGCAGTTCTTC

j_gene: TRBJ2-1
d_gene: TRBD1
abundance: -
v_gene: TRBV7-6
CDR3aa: CASSGTGSESGEQFF
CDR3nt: TGTGCCAGCAGCGGGACAGGGTCGGAGTCCGGTGAGCAGTTCTTC

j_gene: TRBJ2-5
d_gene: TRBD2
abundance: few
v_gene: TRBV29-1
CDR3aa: CSVEGAGTNRKYF
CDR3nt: TGCAGCGTTGAAGGGGCCGGGACTAACAGAAAGTACTTC

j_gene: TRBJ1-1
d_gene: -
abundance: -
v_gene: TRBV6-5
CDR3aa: CASSNNPGQGNTETFF
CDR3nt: TGTGCCAGCAGTAACAACCCGGGACAAGGAAACACTGAAACTTTCTTT

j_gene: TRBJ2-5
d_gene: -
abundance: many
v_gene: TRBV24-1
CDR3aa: CATQGDIGTQYF
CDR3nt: TGTGCCACCCAAGGGGACATCGGGACCCAGTACTTC

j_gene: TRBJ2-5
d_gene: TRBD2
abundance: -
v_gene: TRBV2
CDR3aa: CASEGLAGGETQYF
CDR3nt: TGTGCCAGCGAAGGGCTAGCGGGAGGAGAGACCCAGTACTTC

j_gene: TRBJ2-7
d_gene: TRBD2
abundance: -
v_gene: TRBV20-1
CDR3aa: CSASGTSGGWEQHF
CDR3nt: TGCAGTGCTAGTGGGACTAGCGGGGGGTGGGAGCAGCACTTC

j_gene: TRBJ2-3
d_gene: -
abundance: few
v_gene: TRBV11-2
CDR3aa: CASSLGLAAVADTQYF
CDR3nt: TGTGCCAGCAGCTTAGGGTTAGCAGCAGTGGCGGATACGCAGTATTTT

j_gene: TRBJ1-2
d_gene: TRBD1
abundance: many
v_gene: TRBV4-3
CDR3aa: CASSLYRDSNYGYTF
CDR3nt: TGCGCCAGCAGCCTTTACAGGGACAGTAACTATGGCTACACCTTC

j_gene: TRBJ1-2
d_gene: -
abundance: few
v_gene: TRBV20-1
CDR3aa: CSARARENYGYTF
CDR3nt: TGCAGTGCTAGAGCGAGGGAGAACTATGGCTACACCTTC

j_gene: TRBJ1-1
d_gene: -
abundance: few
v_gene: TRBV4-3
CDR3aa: CASSQDRSSGPRFEAFF
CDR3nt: TGCGCCAGCAGCCAAGATCGCAGTTCCGGACCAAGGTTTGAAGCTTTCTTT

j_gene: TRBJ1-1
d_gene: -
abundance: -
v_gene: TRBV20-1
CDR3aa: CSARDLRAGVGTEAFF
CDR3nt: TGCAGTGCTAGAGACCTCAGAGCAGGGGTGGGGACTGAAGCTTTCTTT

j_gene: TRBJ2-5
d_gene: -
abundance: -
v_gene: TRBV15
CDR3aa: CATSPGSKEETQYF
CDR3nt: TGTGCCACCAGCCCGGGATCAAAAGAGGAGACCCAGTACTTC

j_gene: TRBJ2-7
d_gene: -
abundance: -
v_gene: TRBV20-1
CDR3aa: CSARDWNEQYF
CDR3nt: TGCAGTGCTAGAGATTGGAACGAGCAGTACTTC

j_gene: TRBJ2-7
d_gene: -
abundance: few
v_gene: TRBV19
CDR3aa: CASSIVYGANYEQYF
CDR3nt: TGTGCCAGTAGTATAGTGTACGGAGCGAACTACGAGCAGTACTTC

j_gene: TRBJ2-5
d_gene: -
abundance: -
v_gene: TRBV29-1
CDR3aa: CSAGRVGETQYF
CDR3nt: TGCAGCGCCGGACGGGTGGGGGAGACCCAGTACTTC

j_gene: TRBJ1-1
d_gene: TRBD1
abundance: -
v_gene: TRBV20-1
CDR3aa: CSARAQGTGRTEAFF
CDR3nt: TGCAGTGCTAGAGCTCAGGGGACAGGGCGGACTGAAGCTTTCTTT

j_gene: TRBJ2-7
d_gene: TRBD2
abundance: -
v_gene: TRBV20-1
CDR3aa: CSARGVSGEAYEQYF
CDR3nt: TGCAGTGCTAGGGGAGTTAGCGGGGAAGCCTACGAGCAGTACTTC

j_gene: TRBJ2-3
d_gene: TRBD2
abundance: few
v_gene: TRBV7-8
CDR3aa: CASSPRGDRDTQYF
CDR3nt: TGTGCCAGCAGCCCCCGGGGGGACCGGGATACGCAGTATTTT

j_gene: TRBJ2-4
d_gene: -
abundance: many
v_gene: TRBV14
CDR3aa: CASSQGAAQYF
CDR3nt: TGTGCCAGCAGCCAAGGGGCCGCTCAGTACTTC

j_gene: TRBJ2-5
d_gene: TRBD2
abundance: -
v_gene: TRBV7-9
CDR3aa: CASSLAGGPPETQYF
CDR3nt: TGTGCCAGCAGCTTAGCGGGAGGGCCCCCAGAGACCCAGTACTTC

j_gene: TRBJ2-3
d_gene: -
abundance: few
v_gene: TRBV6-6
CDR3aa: CASSYEFPVTDTQYF
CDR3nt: TGTGCCAGCAGTTATGAGTTTCCCGTCACAGATACGCAGTATTTT

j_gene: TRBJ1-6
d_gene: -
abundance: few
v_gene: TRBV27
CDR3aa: CASTYRAEGSPLHF
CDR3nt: TGTGCCAGCACTTACAGGGCAGAAGGTTCACCCCTCCACTTT

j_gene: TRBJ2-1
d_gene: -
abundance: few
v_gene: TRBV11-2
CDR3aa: CASSLSGIRGNEQFF
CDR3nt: TGTGCCAGCAGCTTATCCGGAATTAGGGGCAATGAGCAGTTCTTC

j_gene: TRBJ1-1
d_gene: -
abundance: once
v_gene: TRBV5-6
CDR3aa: CASSLISGPPGKAFF
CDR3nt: TGTGCCAGCAGCTTGATATCTGGACCGCCTGGAAAAGCTTTCTTT

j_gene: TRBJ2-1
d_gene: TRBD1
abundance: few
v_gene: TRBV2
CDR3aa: CASSPIGWTGYNEQFF
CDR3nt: TGTGCCAGCAGTCCGATTGGCTGGACAGGTTACAATGAGCAGTTCTTC

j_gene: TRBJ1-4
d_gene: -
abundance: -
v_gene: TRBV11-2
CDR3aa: CASTAWGVEGLREKLFF
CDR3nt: TGTGCCAGCACCGCTTGGGGCGTCGAAGGGTTACGAGAAAAACTGTTTTTT

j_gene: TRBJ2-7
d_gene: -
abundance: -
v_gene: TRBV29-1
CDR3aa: CSVVGRDGSYEQYF
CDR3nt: TGCAGCGTTGTAGGGCGGGATGGCTCCTACGAGCAGTACTTC

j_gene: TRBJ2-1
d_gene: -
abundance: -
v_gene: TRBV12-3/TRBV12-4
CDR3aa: CASSLLTGYNEQFF
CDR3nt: TGTGCCAGCAGTTTACTGACAGGATACAATGAGCAGTTCTTC

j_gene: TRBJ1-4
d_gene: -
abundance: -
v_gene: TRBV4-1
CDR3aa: CASSLSQNEKLFF
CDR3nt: TGCGCCAGCAGTTTGAGCCAAAATGAAAAACTGTTTTTT

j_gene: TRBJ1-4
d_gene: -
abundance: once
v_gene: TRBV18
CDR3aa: CASSPVVRGNEKLFF
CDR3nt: TGTGCCAGCTCACCAGTCGTCAGGGGAAATGAAAAACTGTTTTTT

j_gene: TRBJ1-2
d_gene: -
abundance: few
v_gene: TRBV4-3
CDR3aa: CASSQAPRGYGYTF
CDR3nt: TGCGCCAGCAGCCAAGCGCCGCGGGGCTATGGCTACACCTTC

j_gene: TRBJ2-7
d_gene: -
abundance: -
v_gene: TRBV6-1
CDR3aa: CASRTYSYEQYF
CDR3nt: TGTGCCAGCAGGACGTACTCCTACGAGCAGTACTTC

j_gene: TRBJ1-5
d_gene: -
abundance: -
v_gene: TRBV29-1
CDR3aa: CSVIQGSNQPQHF
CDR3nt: TGCAGCGTGATTCAGGGTAGCAATCAGCCCCAGCATTTT

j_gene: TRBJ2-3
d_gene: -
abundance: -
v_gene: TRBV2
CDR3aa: CASSLDHPSTDTQYF
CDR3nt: TGTGCCAGCAGTCTGGATCATCCTAGCACAGATACGCAGTATTTT

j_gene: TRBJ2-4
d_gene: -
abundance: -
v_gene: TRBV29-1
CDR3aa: CSVTMGPGQPGNIQYF
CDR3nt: TGCAGCGTGACGATGGGGCCAGGACAACCGGGCAACATTCAGTACTTC

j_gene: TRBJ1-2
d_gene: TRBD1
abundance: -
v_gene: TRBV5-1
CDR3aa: CASSLAFATGATGRYGYTF
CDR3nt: TGCGCCAGCAGCCTGGCCTTTGCGACAGGGGCTACTGGCCGATATGGCTACACCTTC

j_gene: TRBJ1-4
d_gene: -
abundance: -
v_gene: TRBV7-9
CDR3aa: CASSSNPREGEKLFF
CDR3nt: TGTGCCAGCAGCTCAAACCCAAGGGAAGGTGAAAAACTGTTTTTT

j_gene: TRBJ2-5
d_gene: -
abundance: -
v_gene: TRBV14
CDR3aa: CASSQEGGAGQETQHF
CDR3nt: TGTGCCAGCAGCCAAGAAGGTGGGGCAGGCCAAGAGACCCAGCACTTC

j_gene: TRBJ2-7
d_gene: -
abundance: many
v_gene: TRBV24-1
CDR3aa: CATSDMGYEQYF
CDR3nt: TGTGCCACCAGTGATATGGGGTACGAGCAGTACTTC

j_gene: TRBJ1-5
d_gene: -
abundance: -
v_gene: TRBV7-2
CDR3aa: CASSLALGAFQPQHF
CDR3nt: TGTGCCAGCAGCTTAGCGCTTGGGGCGTTCCAGCCCCAGCATTTT

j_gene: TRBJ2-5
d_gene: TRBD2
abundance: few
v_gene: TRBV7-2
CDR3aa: CASSLRTSGGDLLETQYF
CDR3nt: TGTGCCAGCAGCTTACGAACTAGCGGGGGGGACCTACTGGAGACCCAGTACTTC

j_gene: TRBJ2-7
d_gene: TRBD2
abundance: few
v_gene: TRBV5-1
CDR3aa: CASSPGTSGALEQYF
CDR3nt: TGCGCCAGCAGCCCAGGGACTAGCGGGGCCCTCGAGCAGTACTTC

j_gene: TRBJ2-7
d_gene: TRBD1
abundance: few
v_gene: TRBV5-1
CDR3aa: CASSVRDSYEQYF
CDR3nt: TGCGCCAGCAGCGTGAGGGACAGCTACGAGCAGTACTTC

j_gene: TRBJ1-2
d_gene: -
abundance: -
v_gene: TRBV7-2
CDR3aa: CASSLVSDSLRGYTF
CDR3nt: TGTGCCAGCAGCTTAGTCTCTGACAGTCTGCGAGGCTACACCTTC

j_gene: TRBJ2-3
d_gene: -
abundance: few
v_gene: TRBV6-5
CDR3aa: CASTSGDTQYF
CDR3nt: TGTGCCAGCACTTCCGGGGATACGCAGTATTTT